Listed here are 21 T cell receptor beta chains from one sample, sequenced in a study of T cells in Graves' hyperthyroidism and ophthalmopathy. TCR beta CDR3 sequences were amplified from RNA transcripts. Initially, a first-round RT-PCR of the TCR CDR3 employed the HTBI primer set. Each CDR3 protein is one row after TCRdb ran MiXCR on the multiplex PCR reads. The sample comprises hundreds of thousands of distinct CDR3 sequences, roughly 15% of which are singletons, and 3.5% to 4.5% rests with the top ten. Sequencing was done on a sample of blood. The receptor source for this set is a middle-aged woman with Graves' ophthalmopathy.

This clonotype was found many times. The rearrangement joins TRBV20-1 to TRBJ2-5; the D is unclear. V was trimmed by 5 bases and J by 4 bases, leaving 14 bases between them. The CDR3 contains 13 residues. Germline CDR1 reads DFQATT; CDR2 reads SNEGSKA (reference sequence). The CDR3 loop is CSALKEDVETQYF. CDR3 coding DNA: TGCAGTGCTTTGAAAGAAGACGTAGAGACCCAGTACTTC.

The rearrangement links TRBV6-2 or TRBV6-3 to TRBJ2-1, with TRBD2 matching 15 bases. CDR3 length equals 18 residues. Unmatched junction bases numbered 10, after V lost 7 bases and J lost 3 bases. Germline V lookup: CDR1 MNHEY, CDR2 SVGEGT. The CDR3 region has the DNA TGTGCCAGCACCGAGGGGGGACTAGCGGGAGGTCTCTACAATGAGCAGTTCTTC. It codes for CASTEGGLAGGLYNEQFF.

This clonotype was counted ten times or more. The CDR3 loop reads CATSDSGRTYGYTF. Written as DNA, the CDR3 is TGTGCCACCAGTGACAGCGGACGGACCTATGGCTACACCTTC. The chain is built from TRBV24-1 and TRBJ1-2, with no clear D. Trimming left V 4 bases short and J 4 bases short, with 12 bases between. The V gene's germline CDR1 is KGHDR and CDR2 SFDVKD. The CDR3 runs 14 residues.

In this sample, this clonotype turned up a few times. V gene TRBV13 combines with J gene TRBJ2-5, with 7 bases matching TRBD2. In germline, CDR1 is PRHDT, CDR2 FYEKMQ (reference sequence). CDR3 size: 15 residues. Germline trimming cut 3 bases from V and 2 bases from J; bases unmatched to any gene: 6. CDR3 region: CASSLSSGLQETQYF. The CDR3 DNA is TGTGCCAGCAGCTTGAGTAGCGGGTTGCAAGAGACCCAGTACTTC. The complete variable domain, with remaining parts taken from reference TRBV13 and TRBJ2-5, reads AAGVIQSPRHLIKEKRETATLKCYPIPRHDTVYWYQQGPGQDPQFLISFYEKMQSDKGSIPDRFSAQQFSDYHSELNMSSLELGDSALYFCASSLSSGLQETQYFGPGTRLLVL.

This clonotype was detected only a few times. The CDR3 spells CASRRIGEDGYTF. The CDR3 DNA is TGTGCCAGTCGCCGTATAGGGGAAGATGGCTACACCTTC. The chain links TRBV19 to TRBJ1-2; tentatively, D is TRBD1 (5 bases). This CDR3 is 13 amino acids long. Germline assignment: CDR1 LNHDA and CDR2 SQIVND (reference sequence). Trimming pared 8 bases from V and 6 bases from J, leaving 16 bases between.

This clonotype came up a few times. The chain links TRBV12-3 or TRBV12-4 to TRBJ1-1, with no clear D. V dropped 5 bases and J dropped 7 bases, with 8 bases sitting between them. The length of the CDR3 is 11 residues. CDR3 loop: CASSPWNEAFF. The CDR3 region has the DNA TGTGCCAGCAGTCCCTGGAATGAAGCTTTCTTT.

This chain uses TRBV6-1 with TRBJ1-1; the D is unclear. The CDR3 consists of 15 residues. Looked up from germline, CDR1 is MNHNS and CDR2 is SASEGT. V lost 4 bases and J 0 bases, leaving 12 bases between the germline ends. DNA of the CDR3: TGTGCCAGCAGTGCCCCTTGGCCCATGAACACTGAAGCTTTCTTT. Translated: CASSAPWPMNTEAFF.

This clonotype was counted many times. The V call is TRBV12-3 or TRBV12-4, the J call TRBJ2-2; D may be TRBD2 (5 bases). Trimming shortened V by 4 bases and J by 3 bases, and 9 bases separated the two germline ends. This CDR3 has 14 residues. CDR3 nucleotides: TGTGCCAGCAGTTCGGAGCGGTACACCGGGGAGCTGTTTTTT. It codes for CASSSERYTGELFF.

The J gene is TRBJ2-7, the V gene TRBV12-3 or TRBV12-4; no clear D. There are 12 residues in the CDR3. The V gene lost 7 bases and the J gene lost 4 bases, with 11 bases spanning the gap. In DNA form, the CDR3 reads TGTGCCAGCACTAAAAAAGGGTACGAGCAGTACTTC. Residues: CASTKKGYEQYF.

Only a few counts were recorded for this clonotype. The chain employs TRBV29-1 and TRBJ2-2, with TRBD1 matching over 8 bases. Germline V gene sequence: CDR1 SQVTM, CDR2 ANQGSEA. The CDR3 contains 17 residues. Germline trimming cut 2 bases from V and 5 bases from J; bases unmatched to any gene: 13. The DNA for the CDR3 is TGCAGCGTTGAAACCCTAAGAGGACAGGGTGGTACCGGGGAGCTGTTTTTT. As protein: CSVETLRGQGGTGELFF.

This clonotype was counted once. The CDR3 end shows no conserved phenylalanine or tryptophan, and so a read error is likely. The gene calls are TRBV29-1 and TRBJ2-5, with D perhaps TRBD2 (5 bases). The CDR3 consists of 15 residues. Trimming cost V 0 bases and J 5 bases, with 16 bases left between them. Germline-derived CDR1 and CDR2 are SQVTM and ANQGSEA. CDR3 residues: CSVEDLGGLGETQYL. In DNA form, the CDR3 reads TGCAGCGTTGAAGATTTAGGAGGCCTGGGGGAGACCCAGTACCTC.

The chain couples TRBV14 to TRBJ1-3; D gene uncertain. This CDR3 has 16 amino acids. Trimming removed 1 base from V and 0 bases from J, with 10 bases in between. CDR1 SGHDN and CDR2 FVKESK come from the germline V gene. DNA for the CDR3: TGTGCCAGCAGCCAAGTTGGATGGAACTCTGGAAACACCATATATTTT. Its protein product is CASSQVGWNSGNTIYF.

This clonotype was recorded many times. V is TRBV12-3 or TRBV12-4 and J is TRBJ1-1; D is unresolved. The CDR3 sequence is 14 residues long. V shed 3 bases and J shed 3 bases, with 11 bases lying between them. The CDR3 DNA reads TGTGCCAGCAGTTTTGGGAGGAGGGACACTGAAGCTTTCTTT. It specifies CASSFGRRDTEAFF.

This chain joins TRBV11-1 and TRBJ1-1, with TRBD1 matching over 7 bases. Germline CDR1 SGHAT, CDR2 FQDESV (reference sequence). This CDR3 is built from 13 residues. V lost 5 bases and J lost 9; bases outside the gene matches: 9. The CDR3 nucleotides read TGTGCCAGCAGCCTATCATGGGACAGAAAAGCTTTCTTT. Translated: CASSLSWDRKAFF.

This clonotype was recorded many times. The genes are TRBV20-1 and TRBJ2-7; D remains unclear. The ends were cut back, 3 bases at V and 5 bases at J, with 11 bases in the middle. The CDR3 covers 12 residues. CDR1 DFQATT and CDR2 SNEGSKA come from the germline V gene (reference sequence). In DNA, the CDR3 is TGCAGTGCTAGCATTTATGTCGACGAGCAGTACTTC. Translated, it gives CSASIYVDEQYF.

This clonotype came up many times. The rearrangement joins TRBV30 to TRBJ1-1; a possible D gene is TRBD1 (6 bases). This CDR3 spans 13 amino acids. Germline lookup yields CDR1 GTSNPN and CDR2 SVGIG (reference sequence). The V gene lost 3 bases and the J gene lost 3 bases, with 11 bases spanning the gap. The CDR3 is CAWRTGFDTEAFF. For the CDR3, the DNA is TGTGCCTGGAGAACAGGGTTTGACACTGAAGCTTTCTTT.

There are many counts of this clonotype. The chain has TRBV28 and TRBJ2-5; TRBD1 aligns across 7 bases. The CDR3 loop spans 14 amino acids. The J segment lost 5 bases and the V segment lost 6 bases, leaving 9 bases of the junction unmatched. Germline V gene data show CDR1 as MDHEN and CDR2 as SYDVKM. CDR3 amino acids: CASRLTGHEETQYF. CDR3 nucleotide sequence: TGTGCCAGCAGACTGACAGGGCATGAGGAGACCCAGTACTTC.

Many counts were recorded for this clonotype. V is TRBV28 and J is TRBJ2-2, with D tentatively TRBD1 or TRBD2 (6 bases each). The CDR3 covers 18 residues. V shed 6 bases and J shed 0 bases, with 20 bases lying between them. Per the germline V gene, CDR1 is MDHEN and CDR2 is SYDVKM. The CDR3 region is CASSLGLEGHSNTGELFF. The CDR3 coding sequence is TGTGCCAGCAGCCTGGGACTTGAGGGACACTCGAACACCGGGGAGCTGTTTTTT. Complete variable domain (other parts from reference TRBV28 and TRBJ2-2): DVKVTQSSRYLVKRTGEKVFLECVQDMDHENMFWYRQDPGLGLRLIYFSYDVKMKEKGDIPEGYSVSREKKERFSLILESASTNQTSMYLCASSLGLEGHSNTGELFFGEGSRLTVL.

There are many counts of this clonotype. The V call is TRBV19, the J call TRBJ1-1; 8 bases line up with TRBD1. The CDR3 runs to 16 residues. CDR1 is LNHDA, CDR2 SQIVND, per germline (reference sequence). The trim removed 9 bases at V and 4 bases at J, leaving 16 bases unmatched. Written as DNA, the CDR3 is TGTGCCAGCAAAACCTTACCACAGGGGGTAGGCACTGAAGCTTTCTTT. Protein sequence: CASKTLPQGVGTEAFF.

In this sample, this clonotype turned up a few times. The chain employs TRBV11-2 and TRBJ2-6, with 9 positions matching TRBD1. V gave up 5 bases and J gave up 2 bases; unmatched junction bases: 4. CDR1 and CDR2 from the germline V gene are SGHAT and FQNNGV. The CDR3 length is 16 residues. The CDR3 here is CASSTTGGTGANVLTF. CDR3 sequence (DNA): TGTGCCAGCAGCACGACAGGGGGGACTGGGGCCAACGTCCTGACTTTC. Together with reference TRBV11-2 and TRBJ2-6, the CDR3 gives the full variable domain: EAGVAQSPRYKIIEKRQSVAFWCNPISGHATLYWYQQILGQGPKLLIQFQNNGVVDDSQLPKDRFSAERLKGVDSTLKIQPAKLEDSAVYLCASSTTGGTGANVLTFGAGSRLTVL.

This clonotype was observed at least ten times. The rearrangement uses TRBV7-8 and TRBJ1-5; weak D call: TRBD1 (5 bases). The V end was cut by 2 bases, the J end by 0 bases, with 17 bases between. Germline lookup yields CDR1 SGHVS and CDR2 FQNEAQ. This CDR3 spans 18 amino acids. CDR3 coding DNA: TGTGCCAGCAGCTTAAGCCCCTGGGCAGGGCCTAGCAATCAGCCCCAGCATTTT. It yields the protein CASSLSPWAGPSNQPQHF.